This T cell receptor beta chain was sequenced in a study of Ad26.COV2.S vaccination and SARS-CoV-2 variants. Study-level information: Donor participated within the Ad26.COV2.S arm of the COV1001 trial. Into the muscle, Ad26.COV2.S was dosed once or twice, 56 days apart.

In its sample, this clone was seen once. Data came from immunoSEQ multiplex PCR; TCRdb stores just in-frame clones and leaves some out. The sample holds 290,000 or so clones, approximately 89% seen once. Germline assignment: CDR1 SGHAT and CDR2 FQNNGV. With 6 bases clipped from V and 3 bases from J, the junction kept 14 bases outside the gene matches. The CDR3 has 17 residues. Regarding treatment: about 20 received Ad26.COV2.S at low or high dose, single or two shots; about 5 received placebo; per-sample allocation not given. Sampling occurred on day 63 after the first vaccine or placebo injection. The individual, an adult aged 18-55 years, was a donor in Boston.

This TCR was recovered from a person between 18 and 59 years old who received the Ad26.COV2.S COVID-19 vaccine or a placebo. Sequenced material: peripheral blood, taken in a trial of Ad26.COV2.S vaccine versus placebo. V and J are TRBV11-2 and TRBJ2-1; 7 bases are a match to TRBD2. The CDR3 DNA is TGTGCCAGCAGACAAGGGCACGGGACTACCCACTACAATGAGCAGTTCTTC. The encoded protein is CASRQGHGTTHYNEQFF. The full variable domain, completed using reference TRBV11-2 and TRBJ2-1, is EAGVAQSPRYKIIEKRQSVAFWCNPISGHATLYWYQQILGQGPKLLIQFQNNGVVDDSQLPKDRFSAERLKGVDSTLKIQPAKLEDSAVYLCASRQGHGTTHYNEQFFGPGTRLTVL.